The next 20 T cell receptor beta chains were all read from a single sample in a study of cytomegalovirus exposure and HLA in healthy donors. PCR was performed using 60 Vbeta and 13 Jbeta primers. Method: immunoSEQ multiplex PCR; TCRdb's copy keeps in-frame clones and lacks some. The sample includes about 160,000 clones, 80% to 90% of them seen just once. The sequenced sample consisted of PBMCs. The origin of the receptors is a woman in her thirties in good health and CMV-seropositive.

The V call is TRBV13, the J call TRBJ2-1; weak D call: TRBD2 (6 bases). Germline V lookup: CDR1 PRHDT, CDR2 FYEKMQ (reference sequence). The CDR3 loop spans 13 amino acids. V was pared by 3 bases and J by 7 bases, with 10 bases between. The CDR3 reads CASSFYRGNEQFF. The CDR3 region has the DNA TGTGCCAGCAGCTTCTACCGGGGGAATGAGCAGTTCTTC. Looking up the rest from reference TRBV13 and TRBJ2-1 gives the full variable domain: AAGVIQSPRHLIKEKRETATLKCYPIPRHDTVYWYQQGPGQDPQFLISFYEKMQSDKGSIPDRFSAQQFSDYHSELNMSSLELGDSALYFCASSFYRGNEQFFGPGTRLTVL.

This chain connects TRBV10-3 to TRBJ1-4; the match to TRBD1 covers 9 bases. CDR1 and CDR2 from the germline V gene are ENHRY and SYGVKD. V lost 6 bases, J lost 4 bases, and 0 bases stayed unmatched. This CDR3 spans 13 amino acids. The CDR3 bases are TGTGCCATCAGGGGACAGGGTAATGAAAAACTGTTTTTT. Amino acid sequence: CAIRGQGNEKLFF.

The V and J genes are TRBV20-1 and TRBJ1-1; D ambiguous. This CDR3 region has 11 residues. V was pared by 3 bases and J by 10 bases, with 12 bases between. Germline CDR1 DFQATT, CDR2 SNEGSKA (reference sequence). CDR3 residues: CSARGNEGAFF. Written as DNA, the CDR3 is TGCAGTGCTAGGGGCAATGAGGGAGCTTTCTTT.

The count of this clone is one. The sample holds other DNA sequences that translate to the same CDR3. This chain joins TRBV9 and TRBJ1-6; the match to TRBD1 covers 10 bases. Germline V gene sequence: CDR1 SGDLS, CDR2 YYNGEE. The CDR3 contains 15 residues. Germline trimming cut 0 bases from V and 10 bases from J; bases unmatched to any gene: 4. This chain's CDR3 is CASSVAGTGVSPLHF. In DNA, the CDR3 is TGTGCCAGCAGCGTAGCCGGGACAGGGGTCTCACCCCTCCACTTT. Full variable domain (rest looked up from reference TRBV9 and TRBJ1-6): DSGVTQTPKHLITATGQRVTLRCSPRSGDLSVYWYQQSLDQGLQFLIQYYNGEERAKGNILERFSAQQFPDLHSELNLSSLELGDSALYFCASSVAGTGVSPLHFGNGTRLTVT.

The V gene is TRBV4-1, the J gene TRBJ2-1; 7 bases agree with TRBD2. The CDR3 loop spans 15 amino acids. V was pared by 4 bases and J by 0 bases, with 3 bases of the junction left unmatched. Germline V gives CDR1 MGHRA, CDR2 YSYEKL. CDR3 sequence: CASSPLAVSYNEQFF. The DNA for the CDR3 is TGCGCCAGCAGCCCCCTAGCGGTCTCCTACAATGAGCAGTTCTTC.

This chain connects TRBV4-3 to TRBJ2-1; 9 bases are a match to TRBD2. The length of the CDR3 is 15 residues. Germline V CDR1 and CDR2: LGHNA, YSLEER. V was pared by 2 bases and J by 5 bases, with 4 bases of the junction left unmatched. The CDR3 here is CASSQSAGGHNEQFF. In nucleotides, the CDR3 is TGCGCCAGCAGCCAATCGGCGGGGGGGCACAATGAGCAGTTCTTC.

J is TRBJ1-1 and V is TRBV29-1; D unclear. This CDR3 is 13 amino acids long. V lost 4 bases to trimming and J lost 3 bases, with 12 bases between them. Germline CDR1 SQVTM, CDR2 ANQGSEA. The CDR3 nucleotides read TGCAGCGTTGCGTGGTGGGGAGACACTGAAGCTTTCTTT. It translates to CSVAWWGDTEAFF.

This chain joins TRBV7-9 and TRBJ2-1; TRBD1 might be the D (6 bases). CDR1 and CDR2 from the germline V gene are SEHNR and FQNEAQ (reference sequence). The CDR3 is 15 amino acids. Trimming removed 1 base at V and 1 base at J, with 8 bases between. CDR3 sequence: CASSLDRASYNEQFF. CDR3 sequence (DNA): TGTGCCAGCAGCTTAGACAGGGCTTCCTACAATGAGCAGTTCTTC.

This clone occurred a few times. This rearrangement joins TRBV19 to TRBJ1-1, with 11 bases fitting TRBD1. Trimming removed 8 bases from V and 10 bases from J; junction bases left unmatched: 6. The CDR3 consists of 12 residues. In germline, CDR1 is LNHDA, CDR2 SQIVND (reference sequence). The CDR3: CASGWDRGAAFF. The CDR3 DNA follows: TGTGCCAGTGGTTGGGACAGGGGGGCAGCTTTCTTT.

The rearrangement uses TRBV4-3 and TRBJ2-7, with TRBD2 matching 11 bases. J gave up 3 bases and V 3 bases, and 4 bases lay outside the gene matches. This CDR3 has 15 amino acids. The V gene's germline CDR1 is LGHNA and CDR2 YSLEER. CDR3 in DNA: TGCGCCAGCAGCCACCTAGCGGGGGGAAACTACGAGCAGTACTTC. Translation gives CASSHLAGGNYEQYF.

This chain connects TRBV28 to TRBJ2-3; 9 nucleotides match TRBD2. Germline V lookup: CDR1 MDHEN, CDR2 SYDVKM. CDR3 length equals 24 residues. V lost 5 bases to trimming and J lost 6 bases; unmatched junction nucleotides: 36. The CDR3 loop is CASSPPPGTILSGGRGSWGDTQYF. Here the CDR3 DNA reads TGTGCCAGCAGTCCACCGCCCGGAACTATTTTAAGCGGGGGGCGGGGCTCCTGGGGCGATACGCAGTATTTT.

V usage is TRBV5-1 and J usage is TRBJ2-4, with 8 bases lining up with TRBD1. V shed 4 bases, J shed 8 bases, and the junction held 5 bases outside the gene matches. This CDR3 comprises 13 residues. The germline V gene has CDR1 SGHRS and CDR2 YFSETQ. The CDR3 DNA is TGCGCCAGCAGCCAGGGGGCGTCGGACATTCAGTACTTC. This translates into CASSQGASDIQYF. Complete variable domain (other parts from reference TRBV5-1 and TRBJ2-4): KAGVTQTPRYLIKTRGQQVTLSCSPISGHRSVSWYQQTPGQGLQFLFEYFSETQRNKGNFPGRFSGRQFSNSRSEMNVSTLELGDSALYLCASSQGASDIQYFGAGTRLSVL.

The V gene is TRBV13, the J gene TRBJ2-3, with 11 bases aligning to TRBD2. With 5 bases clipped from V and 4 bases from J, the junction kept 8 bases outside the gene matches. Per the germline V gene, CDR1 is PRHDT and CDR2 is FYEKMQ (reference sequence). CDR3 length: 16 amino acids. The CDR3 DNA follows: TGTGCCAGCAGCATTAGCGGGGGGGCTTTGGCAGATACGCAGTATTTT. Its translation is CASSISGGALADTQYF.

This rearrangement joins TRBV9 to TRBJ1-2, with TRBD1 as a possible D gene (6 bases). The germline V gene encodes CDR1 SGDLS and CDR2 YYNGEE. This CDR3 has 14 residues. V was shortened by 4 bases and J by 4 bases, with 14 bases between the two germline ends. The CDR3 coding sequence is TGTGCCAGCAGCCTCGGGGGGGCCTTCTATGGCTACACCTTC. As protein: CASSLGGAFYGYTF. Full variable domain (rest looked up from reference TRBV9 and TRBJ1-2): DSGVTQTPKHLITATGQRVTLRCSPRSGDLSVYWYQQSLDQGLQFLIQYYNGEERAKGNILERFSAQQFPDLHSELNLSSLELGDSALYFCASSLGGAFYGYTFGSGTRLTVV.

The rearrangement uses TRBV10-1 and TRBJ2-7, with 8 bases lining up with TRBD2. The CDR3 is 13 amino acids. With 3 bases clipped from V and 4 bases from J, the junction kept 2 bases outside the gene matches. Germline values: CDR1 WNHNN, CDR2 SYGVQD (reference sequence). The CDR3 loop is CASSDASGYEQYF. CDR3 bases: TGCGCCAGCAGTGATGCTAGCGGGTACGAGCAGTACTTC.

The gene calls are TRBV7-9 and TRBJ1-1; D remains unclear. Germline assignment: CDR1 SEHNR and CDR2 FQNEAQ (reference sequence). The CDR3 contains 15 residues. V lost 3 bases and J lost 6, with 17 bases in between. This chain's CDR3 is CASSFAGGNAAEAFF. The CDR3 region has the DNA TGTGCCAGCAGCTTCGCGGGAGGAAATGCAGCTGAAGCTTTCTTT.

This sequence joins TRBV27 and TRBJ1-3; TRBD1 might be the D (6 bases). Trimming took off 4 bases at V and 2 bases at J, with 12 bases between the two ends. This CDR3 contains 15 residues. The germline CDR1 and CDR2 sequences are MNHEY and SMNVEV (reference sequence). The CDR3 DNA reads TGTGCCAGCAGTTCAACAGGGTTTCCTGGAAACACCATATATTTT. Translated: CASSSTGFPGNTIYF.

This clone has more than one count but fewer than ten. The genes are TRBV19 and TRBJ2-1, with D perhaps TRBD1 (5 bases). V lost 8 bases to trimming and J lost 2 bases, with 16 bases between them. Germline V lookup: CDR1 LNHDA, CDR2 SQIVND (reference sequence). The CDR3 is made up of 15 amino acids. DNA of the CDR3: TGTGCCAGTGGGGCAGGGAAAGTCCCCTACAATGAGCAGTTCTTC. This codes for CASGAGKVPYNEQFF.

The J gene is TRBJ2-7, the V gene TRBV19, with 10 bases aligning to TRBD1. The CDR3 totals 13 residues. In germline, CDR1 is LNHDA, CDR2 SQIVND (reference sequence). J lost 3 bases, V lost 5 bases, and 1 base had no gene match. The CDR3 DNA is TGTGCCAGTAGTTGGACAGGGGGCTACGAGCAGTACTTC. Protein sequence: CASSWTGGYEQYF.

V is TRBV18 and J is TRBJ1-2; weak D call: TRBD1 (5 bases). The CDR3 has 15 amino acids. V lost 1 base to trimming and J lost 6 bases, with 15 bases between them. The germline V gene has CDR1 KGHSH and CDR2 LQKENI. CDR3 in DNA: TGTGCCAGCTCACCACTTCGGGGGGAGCAGAATGGCTACACCTTC. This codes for CASSPLRGEQNGYTF.